Sequencing of this T cell receptor beta chain was carried out in a study of blood T cell repertoires in COVID-19. Looking at the study overall: Acute-phase and convalescent COVID-19 samples originated in the United States, Italy and Spain. PBMCs, B-cell-depleted T cells, or T cells provided the cDNA or gDNA that made up the material.

This table comes from immunoSEQ multiplex PCR, and its TCRdb copy is limited to in-frame clones, with some not included. This table holds some 300,000 clones, approximately 90% found once. With 3 bases removed from V and 4 bases from J, the gap between germline ends came to 22 bases. Germline CDR1 MGHRA, CDR2 YSYEKL. The CDR3 consists of 17 residues. Participants came from some 26 US areas, aged roughly 18 to 100 years. Two negative PCRs, clearance, or symptom resolution were required of recovered Cohort 3 donors. Source material: PBMCs or T cells enriched from blood (not recorded which). The clonotype originates from a man aged 25-40 years who had recovered from COVID-19. V and J are TRBV4-1 and TRBJ2-7; a weak D match, TRBD2 (6 bases). CDR3 in amino acids: CASSQGERGNPIYEQYF. The CDR3 coding sequence is TGCGCCAGCAGCCAGGGTGAACGGGGGAACCCTATATACGAGCAGTACTTC.